The 9 T cell receptor beta chains given below trace back to one sample, sequenced in a study of control samples from healthy donors and cancer patients. Assay used: immunoSEQ multiplex PCR; TCRdb lists only in-frame clones, some missing. The table shows 100,000 to 150,000 clones, with around nine tenths occurring only once. The sequenced material came from blood. The receptors derive from a man aged 50-59 years in good health.

The genes are TRBV5-1 and TRBJ2-5; TRBD1 matches 9 bases. The length of the CDR3 is 15 residues. Germline V gene lookup returns CDR1 SGHRS and CDR2 YFSETQ. Losses at the gene ends were 1 base for V and 2 bases for J; bases not matched to a gene: 3. CDR3 sequence: CASSLRGTGQETQYF. The CDR3 DNA sequence: TGCGCCAGCAGCTTGCGGGGGACAGGGCAAGAGACCCAGTACTTC.

The rearrangement joins TRBV11-2 to TRBJ2-7, with D perhaps matching TRBD1 (6 bases). This CDR3 is built from 15 residues. Deletions cut 8 bases from V and 2 bases from J, with 19 bases between. In germline, CDR1 is SGHAT, CDR2 FQNNGV. CDR3 loop: CASEGQGIGAYEQYF. The CDR3 nucleotides read TGTGCCAGCGAGGGGCAGGGGATAGGGGCCTACGAGCAGTACTTC.

J is TRBJ2-3 and V is TRBV3-1 (or the pseudogene TRBV3-2), with D possibly being TRBD2 (6 bases). The CDR3 spans 18 residues. V lost 5 bases to trimming and J lost 2 bases, with 23 bases between them. Germline V gives CDR1 LGHDT, CDR2 YNNKEL (reference sequence). The CDR3 DNA follows: TGTGCCAGCAGCAACAAATTTCCCCGGGACTCTTACACAGATACGCAGTATTTT. Protein: CASSNKFPRDSYTDTQYF.

The chain employs TRBV29-1 and TRBJ2-3, with TRBD1 matching over 12 bases. Unmatched junction bases numbered 6, after V lost 5 bases and J lost 3 bases. CDR3 size: 15 residues. Germline CDR1 is SQVTM and CDR2 is ANQGSEA. CDR3 bases: TGCAGCGTTCACGGGACAGGGGGCAGGACAGATACGCAGTATTTT. It specifies CSVHGTGGRTDTQYF.

This clone has only one observation. The J gene is TRBJ2-1, the V gene TRBV4-2; 16 bases align to TRBD2. The CDR3 totals 18 residues. The germline gives CDR1 LGHNA, CDR2 YNFKEQ. J lost 7 bases, V lost 4 bases, and 10 bases had no gene match. As DNA, the CDR3 is TGTGCCAGCAGCCGAGCCGGGACTAGCGGGGGGGCTAGGAATGAGCAGTTCTTC. This encodes CASSRAGTSGGARNEQFF.

This chain joins TRBV4-1 and TRBJ2-5, with no clear D. Trimming removed 4 bases from V and 1 base from J, with 10 bases in between. This CDR3 spans 14 amino acids. CDR1 and CDR2 from the germline V gene are MGHRA and YSYEKL. The CDR3 loop reads CASSRLPFQETQYF. CDR3 sequence (DNA): TGCGCCAGCAGCCGTCTGCCATTCCAAGAGACCCAGTACTTC.

This clone appeared a few times. V gene TRBV5-1 combines with J gene TRBJ1-4, with 7 nucleotides matching TRBD1. With 3 bases clipped from V and 4 bases from J, the junction kept 3 bases outside the gene matches. There are 14 residues in the CDR3. Germline V CDR1 and CDR2: SGHRS, YFSETQ. The CDR3 is CASSSYRGNEKLFF. Written as DNA, the CDR3 is TGCGCCAGCAGCTCCTACAGGGGTAATGAAAAACTGTTTTTT. Combining the CDR3 with reference TRBV5-1 and TRBJ1-4 gives the whole variable domain KAGVTQTPRYLIKTRGQQVTLSCSPISGHRSVSWYQQTPGQGLQFLFEYFSETQRNKGNFPGRFSGRQFSNSRSEMNVSTLELGDSALYLCASSSYRGNEKLFFGSGTQLSVL.

The rearrangement links TRBV30 to TRBJ1-6; D possibly corresponds to TRBD1 (5 bases). V dropped 5 bases and J dropped 9 bases, with 20 bases sitting between them. This CDR3 is built from 15 residues. Germline V gene data show CDR1 as GTSNPN and CDR2 as SVGIG (reference sequence). The CDR3 DNA reads TGTGCCTGGTCCGGGCGGATCAGGGTTAGTTCACCCCTCCACTTT. It yields the protein CAWSGRIRVSSPLHF. The entire variable domain, with the rest obtained from reference TRBV30 and TRBJ1-6, is as follows: SQTIHQWPATLVQPVGSPLSLECTVEGTSNPNLYWYRQAAGRGLQLLFYSVGIGQISSEVPQNLSASRPQDRQFILSSKKLLLSDSGFYLCAWSGRIRVSSPLHFGNGTRLTVT.

The rearrangement joins TRBV19 to TRBJ2-7; tentatively, D is TRBD1 (6 bases). Trimming cost V 3 bases and J 2 bases, with 14 bases left between them. The CDR3 consists of 15 residues. Per germline, CDR1 LNHDA and CDR2 SQIVND (reference sequence). The CDR3 region is CASSMRRDTTYEQYF. CDR3 sequence (DNA): TGTGCCAGTAGTATGCGACGGGACACCACCTACGAGCAGTACTTC. The full variable domain, rest sourced from reference TRBV19 and TRBJ2-7, is DGGITQSPKYLFRKEGQNVTLSCEQNLNHDAMYWYRQDPGQGLRLIYYSQIVNDFQKGDIAEGYSVSREKKESFPLTVTSAQKNPTAFYLCASSMRRDTTYEQYFGPGTRLTVT.